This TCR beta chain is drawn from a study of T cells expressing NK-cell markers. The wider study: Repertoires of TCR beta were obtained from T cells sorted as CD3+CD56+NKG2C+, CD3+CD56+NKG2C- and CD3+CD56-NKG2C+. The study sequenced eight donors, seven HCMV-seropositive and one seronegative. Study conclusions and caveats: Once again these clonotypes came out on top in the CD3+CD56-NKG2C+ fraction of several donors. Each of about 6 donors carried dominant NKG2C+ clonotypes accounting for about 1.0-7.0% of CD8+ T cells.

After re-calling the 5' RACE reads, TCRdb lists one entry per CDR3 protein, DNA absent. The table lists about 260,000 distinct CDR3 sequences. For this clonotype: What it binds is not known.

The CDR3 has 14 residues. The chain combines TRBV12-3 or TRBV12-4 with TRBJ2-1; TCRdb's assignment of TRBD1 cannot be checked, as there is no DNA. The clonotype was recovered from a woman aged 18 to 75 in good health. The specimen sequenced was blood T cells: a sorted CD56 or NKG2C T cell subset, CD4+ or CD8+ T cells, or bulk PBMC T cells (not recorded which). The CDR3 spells CASSQSHSGNEQFF.